This entry features one T cell receptor beta chain sequence. This entry is derived from a study of brain metastases from non-small cell lung cancer. Per the germline V gene, CDR1 is ENHRY and CDR2 is SYGVKD. With 0 bases removed from V and 0 bases from J, the gap between germline ends came to 12 bases. The CDR3 extends over 17 amino acids. Here immunoSEQ multiplex PCR was the method, and the copy in TCRdb shows in-frame clones only, minus some. Altogether almost 4,500 clones are present, around 80% being singletons, with the ten largest covering approximately 5%. The sequence was collected from a donor aged 40 or over with non-small cell lung cancer. The rearrangement uses TRBV10-3 and TRBJ2-4; possible D gene TRBD2, 6 bases. Sample: tumor-adjacent normal tissue. The CDR3 spells CAISESRDSLAKNIQYF. The CDR3 DNA reads TGTGCCATCAGTGAGTCGAGGGACTCGTTAGCCAAAAACATTCAGTACTTC.